One and the same sample provided the 3 T cell receptor beta chains below, sequenced in a study of response to subunit inactivated influenza vaccine. TCRdb processed the RT-PCR reads anew with MiXCR; each CDR3 protein has one entry. The sample includes about 520,000 distinct CDR3 sequences, approximately 11% of them seen just once. Sample: PBMCs from blood, taken roughly 6 weeks after vaccination. These receptors all come from a man between 50 and 59 years old who received an inactivated influenza vaccine.

The chain is built from TRBV6-2 or TRBV6-3 and TRBJ2-1; possibly TRBD2 for D (5 bases). The CDR3 sequence is 15 residues long. In germline, CDR1 is MNHEY, CDR2 SVGEGT. V was shortened by 2 bases and J by 5 bases, with 13 bases between the two germline ends. The CDR3 nucleotides are TGTGCCAGCAGTTACCTACGACTACTGAACAATGAGCAGTTCTTC. Translated: CASSYLRLLNNEQFF.

The V and J genes are TRBV20-1 and TRBJ2-1, with 12 bases aligning to TRBD2. CDR1 is DFQATT, CDR2 SNEGSKA, per germline (reference sequence). After removal of 5 bases from V and 1 base from J, the junction contained 3 bases not matched to a gene. The CDR3 totals 15 residues. In DNA form, the CDR3 reads TGCAGTGCTCTTGGACTAGCGGGGTCCTACAATGAGCAGTTCTTC. It encodes CSALGLAGSYNEQFF.

The chain has TRBV20-1 and TRBJ2-2; TRBD1 matches 8 bases. This CDR3 is built from 16 residues. V lost 4 bases, J lost 0 bases, and 7 bases stayed unmatched. CDR1 is DFQATT and CDR2 is SNEGSKA in the germline V gene (reference sequence). CDR3 sequence: CSAINPGQANTGELFF. CDR3 DNA: TGCAGTGCTATTAATCCGGGACAGGCGAACACCGGGGAGCTGTTTTTT.